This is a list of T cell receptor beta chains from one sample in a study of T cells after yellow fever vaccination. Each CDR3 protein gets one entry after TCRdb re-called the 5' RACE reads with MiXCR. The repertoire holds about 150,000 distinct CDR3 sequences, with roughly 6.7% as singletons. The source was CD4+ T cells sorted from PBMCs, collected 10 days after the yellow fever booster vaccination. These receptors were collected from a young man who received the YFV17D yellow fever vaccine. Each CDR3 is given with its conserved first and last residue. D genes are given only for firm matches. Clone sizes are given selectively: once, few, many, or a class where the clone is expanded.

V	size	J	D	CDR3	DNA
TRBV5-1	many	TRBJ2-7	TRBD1	CASSSGGTGGFNEQYF	TGCGCCAGCAGCTCCGGTGGGACAGGGGGCTTCAACGAGCAGTACTTC
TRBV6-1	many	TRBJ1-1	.	CASSATTNTEAFF	TGTGCCAGCAGTGCCACAACGAACACTGAAGCTTTCTTT
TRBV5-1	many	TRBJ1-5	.	CASSLDGSGQPQHF	TGCGCCAGCAGCTTGGACGGATCGGGTCAGCCCCAGCATTTT
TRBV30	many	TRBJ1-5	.	CAWSSARAQPQHF	TGTGCCTGGAGTAGTGCCAGGGCCCAGCCCCAGCATTTT
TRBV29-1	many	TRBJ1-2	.	CSVVQDYGYTF	TGCAGCGTTGTGCAGGACTATGGCTACACCTTC
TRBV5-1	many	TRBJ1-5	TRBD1	CASSYETGFNQPQHF	TGCGCCAGCAGCTACGAGACAGGGTTCAATCAGCCCCAGCATTTT
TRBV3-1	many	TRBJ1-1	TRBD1	CASSQQGGAFF	TGTGCCAGCAGCCAACAGGGGGGAGCTTTCTTT
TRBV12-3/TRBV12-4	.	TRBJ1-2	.	CASSFMGVGGYTF	TGTGCCAGCAGTTTCATGGGGGTCGGTGGCTACACCTTC
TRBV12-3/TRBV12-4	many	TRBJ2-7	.	CASSLGFLDRRPSPETEQYF	TGTGCCAGCAGTTTGGGGTTTTTGGACAGAAGACCGTCGCCGGAAACCGAGCAGTACTTC
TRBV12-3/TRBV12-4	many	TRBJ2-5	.	CASTSLQETQYF	TGTGCCAGCACCTCCCTGCAAGAGACCCAGTACTTC
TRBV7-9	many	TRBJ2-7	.	CASSPRDKSYEQYF	TGTGCCAGCAGCCCCCGGGACAAGTCCTACGAGCAGTACTTC
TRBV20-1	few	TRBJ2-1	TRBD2	CSARPLAGTYNEQFF	TGCAGTGCTAGGCCTCTAGCGGGTACCTACAATGAGCAGTTCTTC
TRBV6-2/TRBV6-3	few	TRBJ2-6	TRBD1	CASSYSARPRQGYGANVLTF	TGTGCCAGCAGTTACTCGGCCCGACCGAGACAGGGGTATGGGGCCAACGTCCTGACTTTC
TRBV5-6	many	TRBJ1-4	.	CASSWAPDRATNEKLFF	TGTGCCAGCAGCTGGGCCCCCGACAGAGCAACTAATGAAAAACTGTTTTTT
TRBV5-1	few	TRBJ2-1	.	CASSSGWSYNEQFF	TGCGCCAGCAGCTCAGGGTGGTCCTACAATGAGCAGTTCTTC
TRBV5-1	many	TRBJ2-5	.	CASSDSQETQYF	TGCGCCAGCAGTGACTCCCAAGAGACCCAGTACTTC
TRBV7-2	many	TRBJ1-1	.	CASSLSGTKNTEAFF	TGTGCCAGCAGCTTATCCGGGACAAAGAACACTGAAGCTTTCTTT
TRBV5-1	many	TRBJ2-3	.	CATAMATSTDTQYF	TGCGCCACGGCTATGGCAACTAGCACAGATACGCAGTATTTT
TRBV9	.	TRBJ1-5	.	CASSAGQNQPQHF	TGTGCCAGCAGCGCTGGACAAAATCAGCCCCAGCATTTT
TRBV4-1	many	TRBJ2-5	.	CASSHPRDKETQYF	TGCGCCAGCAGCCATCCCCGGGACAAAGAGACCCAGTACTTC
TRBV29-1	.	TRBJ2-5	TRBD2	CSVSRGVQETQYF	TGCAGCGTTTCCCGGGGGGTGCAAGAGACCCAGTACTTC
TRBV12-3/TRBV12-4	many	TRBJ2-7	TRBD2	CASRPGGTRGEQYF	TGTGCCAGCCGCCCGGGTGGGACTAGGGGCGAGCAGTACTTC
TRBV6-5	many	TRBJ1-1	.	CASSYLRENTEAFF	TGTGCCAGCAGTTACCTTAGGGAAAACACTGAAGCTTTCTTT
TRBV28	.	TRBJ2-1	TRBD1	CASSLLPGQGTIF	TGTGCCAGCAGTTTATTACCGGGACAGGGGACGATCTTC
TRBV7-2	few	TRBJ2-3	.	CASSLQLLQNTDTQYF	TGTGCCAGCAGCTTACAGTTGCTACAGAACACAGATACGCAGTATTTT
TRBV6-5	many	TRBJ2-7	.	CASSYPSYEQYF	TGTGCCAGCAGTTACCCCAGCTACGAGCAGTACTTC
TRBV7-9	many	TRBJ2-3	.	CASSLTLLPPAADTQYF	TGTGCCAGCAGCTTAACTCTACTACCGCCGGCGGCAGATACGCAGTATTTT
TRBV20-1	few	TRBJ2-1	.	CSARPNAGPRLYNEQFF	TGCAGTGCTAGACCCAATGCGGGACCACGCCTTTACAATGAGCAGTTCTTC
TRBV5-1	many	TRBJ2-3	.	CASSPDSASTDTQYF	TGCGCCAGCAGCCCCGACTCTGCTAGCACAGATACGCAGTATTTT
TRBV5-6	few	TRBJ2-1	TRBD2	CASSRGTRTYNEQFF	TGTGCCAGCAGCCGCGGGACTAGGACCTACAATGAGCAGTTCTTC
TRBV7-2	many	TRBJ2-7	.	CASSLVVETAEQYF	TGTGCCAGCAGCTTAGTTGTCGAGACCGCCGAGCAGTACTTC
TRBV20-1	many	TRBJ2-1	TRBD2	CSAYGASGRNNEQFF	TGCAGTGCATACGGGGCTAGCGGGAGGAACAATGAGCAGTTCTTC
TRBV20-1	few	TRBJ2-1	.	CSAVGGWSYNEQFF	TGCAGTGCCGTCGGGGGCTGGTCCTACAATGAGCAGTTCTTC
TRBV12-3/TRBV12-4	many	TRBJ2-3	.	CASSRIGADTQYF	TGTGCCAGCAGCCGGATCGGCGCAGATACGCAGTATTTT
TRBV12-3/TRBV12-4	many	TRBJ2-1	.	CATHRSQGYNEQFF	TGTGCCACACACAGGTCCCAGGGTTACAATGAGCAGTTCTTC
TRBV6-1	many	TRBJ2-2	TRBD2	CASRETGTSYTGELFF	TGTGCCAGCAGAGAAACCGGGACTAGCTACACCGGGGAGCTGTTTTTT
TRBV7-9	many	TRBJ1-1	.	CASSLESNTEAFF	TGTGCCAGCAGCTTAGAGAGTAACACTGAAGCTTTCTTT
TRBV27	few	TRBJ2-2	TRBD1	CASSPRQGNFPGELFF	TGTGCCAGCAGTCCCCGACAGGGAAACTTTCCGGGGGAGCTGTTTTTT
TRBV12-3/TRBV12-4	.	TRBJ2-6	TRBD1	CASSWTGGGANVLTF	TGTGCCAGCAGTTGGACAGGGGGTGGGGCCAACGTCCTGACTTTC
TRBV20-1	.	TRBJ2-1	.	CSAREWSENEQFF	TGCAGTGCTAGAGAATGGTCTGAGAATGAGCAGTTCTTC
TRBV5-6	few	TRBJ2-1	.	CASSYPGDYNEQFF	TGTGCCAGCAGCTACCCGGGAGATTACAATGAGCAGTTCTTC
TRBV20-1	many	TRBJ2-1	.	CSAPYAYEQFF	TGCAGTGCCCCCTATGCCTATGAGCAGTTCTTC